This T cell receptor beta chain came from a study of blood T cell repertoires in COVID-19. Whole-study context: In each case, the material was cDNA or gDNA derived from T cells, B-cell-depleted T cells, or PBMCs.

This CDR3 is built from 17 residues. Germline trimming cut 2 bases from V and 0 bases from J; bases unmatched to any gene: 10. Germline CDR1 reads SGHRS; CDR2 reads YFSETQ. Profiled with immunoSEQ multiplex PCR; TCRdb holds only in-frame clones, not every one. The data show under 200,000 clones, with 75% to 85% seen just once and around 6.9% held by the top ten. The sample comprised peripheral blood. The chain is built from TRBV5-1 and TRBJ2-7; 8 bases match TRBD2. The TCR originated in a man between 60 and 75 years old with acute or convalescent COVID-19. DNA of the CDR3: TGCGCCAGCAGCTTAAATCCGACCAGCGGGAGCTCCTACGAGCAGTACTTC. It specifies CASSLNPTSGSSYEQYF.